The entry below gives a single T cell receptor beta chain sequence along with its context. Its specificity is unknown. This CDR3 has 14 residues. CDR1 and CDR2 from the germline V gene are SGHRS and YFSETQ. The V segment lost 1 base and the J segment 4 bases; nucleotides outside the gene matches: 1. The data belong to a study of human T cells and chemical hapten exposure. General observations from the study: Expanded TCR sets contained significantly more large CDR3 similarity clusters than controls.

TCRdb re-derived calls from the RACE reads in MiXCR, one entry per CDR3 protein. The data contain roughly 190,000 distinct CDR3 sequences, about 22% of them seen just once; the ten biggest clones take up approximately 6.7%. Time point defined: patch test 1, 2 weeks after DPC sensitization. Noted treatment: therapeutic diphenylcyclopropenone sensitization with weekly scalp DPC. The TCR sequence derives from a woman between 45 and 60 years old with alopecia areata. Some clones in this sample may be carry-over from other donors' samples. Sequenced material: whole blood, taken in connection with sensitization to the hapten diphenylcyclopropenone (DPC). The gene calls are TRBV5-1 and TRBJ2-2, with 7 bases lining up with TRBD2. The CDR3 protein is CASSLPGGTGELFF. The CDR3 nucleotides are TGCGCCAGCAGCTTGCCGGGGGGCACCGGGGAGCTGTTTTTT.